Below are 8 T cell receptor beta chains sequenced from a single sample in a study of blood T cell repertoires in COVID-19. The repertoire was sequenced with immunoSEQ multiplex PCR; TCRdb's copy has only in-frame clones and lacks some. The table has hundreds of thousands of clones, around 90% seen once. Sequencing was performed on peripheral blood. All receptors derive from a man aged 18 to 29 with COVID-19, enrolled during active disease.

This rearrangement joins TRBV6-5 to TRBJ1-1; possible D gene TRBD1, 5 bases. V shed 2 bases and J shed 4 bases, with 14 bases lying between them. Germline CDR1 MNHEY, CDR2 SVGAGI. The CDR3 covers 15 residues. CDR3 sequence reads: CASSYAQGGATEAFF. For the CDR3, the DNA is TGTGCCAGCAGTTACGCTCAGGGTGGGGCCACTGAAGCTTTCTTT.

V gene TRBV6-6 combines with J gene TRBJ1-1; D is unclear. Trimming took off 2 bases at V and 4 bases at J, with 11 bases between the two ends. The germline CDR1 and CDR2 sequences are MNHNY and SVGAGI (reference sequence). CDR3 length equals 14 residues. The CDR3 loop reads CASSYTVSSTEAFF. Here the CDR3 DNA reads TGTGCCAGCAGTTACACGGTTTCCTCCACTGAAGCTTTCTTT.

The chain carries TRBV6-5 and TRBJ2-7; 7 bases are a match to TRBD1. Unmatched junction bases numbered 14, after V lost 6 bases and J lost 6 bases. Germline CDR1 and CDR2: MNHEY and SVGAGI. This CDR3 is 15 amino acids long. The CDR3 DNA sequence: TGTGCCAGCAGACCTATGCTGACAGGGATCGGCGAGCAGTACTTC. Amino acid sequence: CASRPMLTGIGEQYF.

The gene calls are TRBV10-1 and TRBJ2-7, with 7 bases matching TRBD2. Germline V gene sequence: CDR1 WNHNN, CDR2 SYGVQD (reference sequence). The CDR3 sequence is 16 residues long. V was pared by 1 base and J by 1 base, with 7 bases of the junction left unmatched. The CDR3 sequence is CASSEWPGRASYEQYF. The CDR3 region has the DNA TGCGCCAGCAGTGAGTGGCCTGGGAGGGCGTCCTACGAGCAGTACTTC.

This clone has more than one count but fewer than ten. This chain connects TRBV19 to TRBJ1-2; no reliable D call. Per germline, CDR1 LNHDA and CDR2 SQIVND (reference sequence). The CDR3 loop spans 13 amino acids. Between the trimmed V and J ends, which lost 10 bases and 4 bases, there was a span of 16 bases. The CDR3 protein is CATSKTEFYGYTF. The DNA for the CDR3 is TGTGCCACCTCTAAGACTGAATTCTATGGCTACACCTTC.

The V and J genes are TRBV11-2 and TRBJ2-1, with 9 nucleotides matching TRBD1. Germline V lookup: CDR1 SGHAT, CDR2 FQNNGV. V was pared by 4 bases and J by 7 bases, with 14 bases of the junction left unmatched. CDR3 size: 17 residues. The CDR3: CASSYSRRQGGRNEQFF. CDR3 in DNA: TGTGCCAGCAGCTATAGCCGTAGACAGGGGGGTCGAAATGAGCAGTTCTTC.

The chain recombines TRBV7-9 with TRBJ2-3, with 7 bases matching TRBD2. Germline V gene data show CDR1 as SEHNR and CDR2 as FQNEAQ (reference sequence). The CDR3 is made up of 16 amino acids. After removal of 0 bases from V and 2 bases from J, the junction contained 5 bases not matched to a gene. The CDR3 loop reads CASSLAGTIPTDTQYF. Written as DNA, the CDR3 is TGTGCCAGCAGCTTAGCCGGGACTATCCCCACAGATACGCAGTATTTT.

DNA of the CDR3: TGTGCCAGCAGAAGTACACGGACTGGGACCTACGAGCAGTACTTC. As protein: CASRSTRTGTYEQYF. The chain couples TRBV27 to TRBJ2-7; D is possibly TRBD2 (5 bases). The CDR3 is made up of 15 amino acids. Germline loops: CDR1 MNHEY, CDR2 SMNVEV (reference sequence). Deletions cut 6 bases from V and 2 bases from J, with 17 bases between.